This TCR beta chain emerged from a study of shared clonotypes between healthy human individuals. About the research overall: Each donor's CD8 memory used one plate, CD8 naive two, each CD4 subset three.

Terminally differentiated effector memory CD45RA+ cells were excluded by CCR7 positive selection of CD45RO-negative cells. Concerning this clone: The antigen is unknown.

The repertoire was sequenced with immunoSEQ multiplex PCR; TCRdb's copy has only in-frame clones and lacks some. The sample lists under 2,000,000 clones; about 95% were seen once. Study observations and caveats: Estimated richness was generally greater in naive than memory subsets.

The CDR3 loop spans 17 amino acids. V lost 0 bases, J lost 0 bases, and 14 bases lay in between. The germline V gene has CDR1 SNHLY and CDR2 FYNNEI. Sequenced: naive CD8+ T cells sorted from blood. The sequence derives from a man between 18 and 35 years old in good health. This sequence joins TRBV2 and TRBJ1-1; perhaps TRBD1 as D (5 bases). CDR3 in amino acids: CASSEALGQTMNTEAFF. The CDR3 bases are TGTGCCAGCAGTGAAGCGCTGGGGCAGACCATGAACACTGAAGCTTTCTTT.